These 24 T cell receptor beta chains came from one sample sequenced in a study of blood T cell repertoires in COVID-19. Profiling relied on immunoSEQ multiplex PCR, and the TCRdb table lists in-frame clones only, not all of them. The table has fewer than 250,000 clones, around 86% seen once. Sequencing was done on a sample of PBMCs or T cells enriched from blood (not recorded which). Every receptor here comes from a man aged 30-40 years in a cohort exposed to, infected with or recovered from COVID-19 (not recorded which).

Ten or more counts support this clone. The J gene is TRBJ2-1, the V gene TRBV5-6, with 10 bases fitting TRBD2. This CDR3 has 16 residues. The germline CDR1 and CDR2 sequences are SGHDT and YYEEEE. The junction had 13 bases not matched to a gene; V was cut back by 3 bases and J by 10 bases. CDR3 residues: CASSSHTSGTWGEQFF. As DNA, the CDR3 is TGTGCCAGCAGCTCCCATACTAGCGGGACCTGGGGGGAGCAGTTCTTC.

This rearrangement joins TRBV28 to TRBJ1-2, with D unresolved. CDR1 is MDHEN, CDR2 SYDVKM, per germline. The CDR3 has 12 residues. The V end was cut by 4 bases, the J end by 4 bases, with 7 bases between. The CDR3 DNA reads TGTGCCAGCAGTTCGACAACCTATGGCTACACCTTC. It yields the protein CASSSTTYGYTF.

J is TRBJ2-7 and V is TRBV5-4; D is possibly TRBD2 (5 bases). CDR3 length: 16 amino acids. Germline-derived CDR1 and CDR2 are SGHNT and YYREEE (reference sequence). V lost 3 bases and J lost 1, with 17 bases in between. CDR3 residues: CASSSAVNSGSYEQYF. CDR3 nucleotides: TGTGCCAGCAGCTCAGCGGTAAACAGTGGTTCCTACGAGCAGTACTTC.

In its sample, this clone was seen a few times. The J gene is TRBJ2-7, the V gene TRBV7-8; D is possibly TRBD2 (6 bases). V was clipped by 2 bases and J by 2 bases, with 16 bases between them. This CDR3 is built from 16 residues. Germline V CDR1 and CDR2: SGHVS, FQNEAQ. CDR3 DNA: TGTGCCAGCAGCTTATTGTCCGGGACTCGAGCCTACGAGCAGTACTTC. Residues: CASSLLSGTRAYEQYF.

This sequence joins TRBV24-1 and TRBJ1-2; D remains ambiguous. CDR3 length equals 14 residues. Germline CDR1 and CDR2: KGHDR and SFDVKD. The V end was cut by 3 bases, the J end by 8 bases, with 15 bases between. CDR3 sequence: CATSDGLDVTGYTF. In DNA, the CDR3 is TGTGCCACCAGTGATGGTTTAGACGTGACAGGCTACACCTTC.

The rearrangement uses TRBV7-9 and TRBJ1-2; TRBD1 agrees at 11 bases. Trimming took 5 bases from V and 2 from J; bases not matched to a gene: 7. The CDR3 has 16 amino acids. Germline loops: CDR1 SEHNR, CDR2 FQNEAQ (reference sequence). This CDR3 is CASSGDRGAPNYGYTF. DNA of the CDR3: TGTGCCAGCAGCGGGGACAGGGGGGCTCCGAACTATGGCTACACCTTC.

CDR3 coding DNA: TGTGCCAGCAGTGAAGAGGGTTGGAGCAATCAGCCCCAGCATTTT. The encoded protein is CASSEEGWSNQPQHF. The V gene is TRBV25-1, the J gene TRBJ1-5; no definite D call. Trimming pared 2 bases from V and 1 base from J, leaving 9 bases between. The CDR3 sequence is 15 residues long. Germline CDR1 reads MGHDK; CDR2 reads SYGVNS.

This chain joins TRBV4-2 and TRBJ1-1; a weak D match, TRBD1 (5 bases). Germline-derived CDR1 and CDR2 are LGHNA and YNFKEQ. CDR3 length equals 16 residues. The V and J ends lost 2 bases and 3 bases respectively, with 16 bases between them. The CDR3 sequence is CASSQLKRQQHTEAFF. The CDR3 DNA sequence: TGTGCCAGCAGCCAACTAAAAAGACAGCAACACACTGAAGCTTTCTTT.

The V call is TRBV29-1, the J call TRBJ2-2; 9 bases map to TRBD1. V shed 6 bases and J 4 bases; nucleotides not matched to a gene: 15. Germline assignment: CDR1 SQVTM and CDR2 ANQGSEA. The CDR3 runs to 17 residues. CDR3 residues: CSVATGTGRSGTGELFF. Written as DNA, the CDR3 is TGCAGCGTCGCGACCGGGACAGGGAGATCGGGCACCGGGGAGCTGTTTTTT.

V gene TRBV5-5 combines with J gene TRBJ2-1; TRBD1 is a possible D gene (7 bases). CDR1 and CDR2 (germline): SGHKS, YYEKEE (reference sequence). V gave up 6 bases and J gave up 2 bases, with 18 bases separating them. The CDR3 sequence is 16 residues long. The CDR3 loop reads CASTTQGGTPYNEQFF. As DNA, the CDR3 is TGTGCCAGCACCACCCAGGGGGGTACCCCCTACAATGAGCAGTTCTTC.

The V and J genes are TRBV7-8 and TRBJ2-6, with 7 nucleotides matching TRBD2. The CDR3 extends over 18 amino acids. The V gene's germline CDR1 is SGHVS and CDR2 FQNEAQ. V was pared by 5 bases and J by 4 bases, with 14 bases of the junction left unmatched. The CDR3 nucleotides read TGTGCCAGCAGCACCCTGACTGTTGCGGGAGCGGGGGCCAACGTCCTGACTTTC. Translating it yields CASSTLTVAGAGANVLTF.

The chain uses TRBV5-1 and TRBJ2-2; possible D gene TRBD2, 6 bases. Germline loops: CDR1 SGHRS, CDR2 YFSETQ. Trimming shortened V by 4 bases and J by 3 bases, and 13 bases separated the two germline ends. The CDR3 loop spans 15 amino acids. The CDR3 sequence: CASSDTGDYTGELFF. CDR3 sequence (DNA): TGCGCCAGCAGCGACACGGGGGACTACACCGGGGAGCTGTTTTTT.

The chain is built from TRBV7-6 and TRBJ2-1, with 12 bases that match TRBD2. Germline V gene sequence: CDR1 SGHVS, CDR2 FNYEAQ. CDR3 length: 17 residues. The junction had 12 bases not matched to a gene; V was cut back by 5 bases and J by 7 bases. This chain's CDR3 is CASSERAILAGGNEQFF. CDR3 DNA sequence: TGTGCCAGCAGCGAAAGGGCAATACTAGCGGGAGGAAATGAGCAGTTCTTC.

The chain has TRBV27 and TRBJ1-2, with D possibly TRBD1 on 5 matching bases. The V end was cut by 3 bases, the J end by 4 bases, with 12 bases between. The CDR3 is 14 residues long. Per germline, CDR1 MNHEY and CDR2 SMNVEV (reference sequence). The CDR3 region is CASSFGGGGYGYTF. The CDR3 DNA sequence: TGTGCCAGCAGTTTTGGGGGGGGAGGCTATGGCTACACCTTC.

The chain recombines TRBV29-1 with TRBJ2-7; D perhaps matches TRBD2 (6 bases). The ends were cut back, 4 bases at V and 6 bases at J, with 16 bases in the middle. This CDR3 contains 13 residues. Germline V gives CDR1 SQVTM, CDR2 ANQGSEA. The CDR3 DNA reads as TGCAGCGTTGTAAAATACGAGGGAGGCGAGCAGTACTTC. Its translation: CSVVKYEGGEQYF.

This rearrangement joins TRBV4-3 to TRBJ1-1; D uncertain. Germline loops: CDR1 LGHNA, CDR2 YSLEER. This CDR3 spans 14 amino acids. V was shortened by 4 bases and J by 1 base, with 10 bases between the two germline ends. The DNA for the CDR3 is TGCGCCAGCAGCCTCGGTAACAGGAACACTGAAGCTTTCTTT. As protein: CASSLGNRNTEAFF.

This chain's CDR3 is CASSSGTSSTGELFF. The CDR3, as DNA: TGTGCCAGCAGTTCTGGGACAAGCAGCACCGGGGAGCTGTTTTTT. The rearrangement joins TRBV5-8 to TRBJ2-2, with D possibly TRBD1 on 6 matching bases. The V and J ends lost 5 bases and 4 bases respectively, with 15 bases between them. From germline, CDR1 is SGHTS and CDR2 YDEGEE. The CDR3 totals 15 residues. Full variable domain (remainder filled in from reference TRBV5-8 and TRBJ2-2): EAGVTQSPTHLIKTRGQQATLRCSPISGHTSVYWYQQALGLGLQFLLWYDEGEERNRGNFPPRFSGRQFPNYSSELNVNALELEDSALYLCASSSGTSSTGELFFGEGSRLTVL.

The V and J genes are TRBV3-1 (or the pseudogene TRBV3-2) and TRBJ2-5; the D gene is possibly TRBD1 (6 bases). There are 17 residues in the CDR3. V was shortened by 6 bases and J by 4 bases, with 24 bases between the two germline ends. Germline-derived CDR1 and CDR2 are LGHDT and YNNKEL (reference sequence). The CDR3 DNA follows: TGTGCCAGCAGTTTAGACCCCTGGACAGTGTTGGGAGAGACCCAGTACTTC. Translation gives CASSLDPWTVLGETQYF.

The chain couples TRBV27 to TRBJ2-7; D may be TRBD1 (5 bases). The CDR3 is 15 residues long. The germline gives CDR1 MNHEY, CDR2 SMNVEV (reference sequence). Trimming removed 5 bases at V and 2 bases at J, with 16 bases between. This chain's CDR3 is CASSLRAQDPYEQYF. DNA for the CDR3: TGTGCCAGCAGTCTCAGGGCGCAAGACCCCTACGAGCAGTACTTC.

J is TRBJ2-3 and V is TRBV7-3; D is perhaps TRBD2 (5 bases). The CDR3 has 17 amino acids. Germline CDR1 SGHTA, CDR2 FQGTGA. Deletions cut 5 bases from V and 3 bases from J, with 21 bases between. CDR3: CASSRSGPGLDTDTQYF. The CDR3, as DNA: TGTGCCAGCAGCCGGAGCGGTCCAGGTTTGGATACAGATACGCAGTATTTT.

This chain connects TRBV19 to TRBJ2-7, with 8 bases that match TRBD1. The CDR3 consists of 14 residues. With V trimmed by 5 bases and J by 4 bases, 7 bases remained unmatched. Germline lookup yields CDR1 LNHDA and CDR2 SQIVND (reference sequence). Here the CDR3 DNA reads TGTGCCAGTAGTTTCGGGACAGGATATTACGAGCAGTACTTC. Protein sequence: CASSFGTGYYEQYF. Filled out from reference TRBV19 and TRBJ2-7, the complete variable domain reads DGGITQSPKYLFRKEGQNVTLSCEQNLNHDAMYWYRQDPGQGLRLIYYSQIVNDFQKGDIAEGYSVSREKKESFPLTVTSAQKNPTAFYLCASSFGTGYYEQYFGPGTRLTVT.

The CDR3 protein is CASSLLGKRTGGVKNIQYF. The CDR3 DNA is TGTGCCAGCAGCCTACTTGGGAAAAGGACAGGGGGCGTCAAAAACATTCAGTACTTC. This chain uses TRBV28 with TRBJ2-4; 11 bases line up with TRBD1. The CDR3 totals 19 residues. From germline, CDR1 is MDHEN and CDR2 SYDVKM. Losses at the gene ends were 6 bases for V and 3 bases for J; bases not matched to a gene: 16.

This clone was detected once. The rearrangement joins TRBV27 to TRBJ2-6; D not resolved. The CDR3 covers 14 residues. The V end lost 4 bases, the J end lost 4 bases, and 8 bases lay between the germline ends. Germline assignment: CDR1 MNHEY and CDR2 SMNVEV (reference sequence). Here the CDR3 DNA reads TGTGCCAGCAGTTCGGTCTTCGGGGCCAACGTCCTGACTTTC. Translated, it gives CASSSVFGANVLTF. Using reference TRBV27 and TRBJ2-6 for the parts outside the CDR3, the full variable domain is EAQVTQNPRYLITVTGKKLTVTCSQNMNHEYMSWYRQDPGLGLRQIYYSMNVEVTDKGDVPEGYKVSRKEKRNFPLILESPSPNQTSLYFCASSSVFGANVLTFGAGSRLTVL.

This clone was picked up a small number of times. This chain joins TRBV5-1 and TRBJ1-6; 7 bases line up with TRBD1. Trimming removed 2 bases from V and 6 bases from J; junction bases left unmatched: 2. The germline gives CDR1 SGHRS, CDR2 YFSETQ. This CDR3 is 14 amino acids long. In DNA form, the CDR3 reads TGCGCCAGCAGCTTTGGACAGGTTAATTCACCCCTCCACTTT. Its translation is CASSFGQVNSPLHF.